This is a list of T cell receptor beta chains from one sample in a study of CD8+ T cells in alopecia areata. Measured with immunoSEQ multiplex PCR; TCRdb has only the in-frame clones, and not every one. Here the sample spans over 150,000 clones, 63% being singletons. Specimen: CD4+ T cells sorted from blood, collected at week 0. These TCRs come from a human donor with alopecia areata. Both conserved end residues are part of each CDR3. A D gene is named only where the DNA matches it firmly. Rows give clone size only sometimes, using once, few, many, or a class for an expanded clone.

>TRBD2|TRBJ2-5|TRBV10-2|NA
TGCGCCAGCAGTGCCGAGGGAGGGGAGACCCAGTACTTC
CASSAEGGETQYF
>TRBD1|TRBJ1-2|TRBV29-1|NA
TGCAGCGTGAGGGACAGGGGAACGCGCTATGGCTACACCTTC
CSVRDRGTRYGYTF
>TRBD1|TRBJ1-5|TRBV30|NA
TGTGCCTGGAGTAGAATAGGGGGCGGCGGTCAGCCCCAGCATTTT
CAWSRIGGGGQPQHF
>NA|TRBJ1-2|TRBV4-3|NA
TGCGCCAGCAGCCAGGCGATCAGGGGATCGAGCTACACCTTC
CASSQAIRGSSYTF
>NA|TRBJ1-2|TRBV25-1|NA
TGTGCCAGCAGTGATGTCGGAGATGGCTACACCTTC
CASSDVGDGYTF
>NA|TRBJ1-5|TRBV29-1|NA
TGCAGCGTTGAGGGCGGCCCCAATCAGCCCCAGCATTTT
CSVEGGPNQPQHF
>NA|TRBJ2-2|TRBV29-1|NA
TGCAGCGGTCGGGGCGAAGCCGGGGAGCTGTTTTTT
CSGRGEAGELFF
>TRBD1|TRBJ1-2|TRBV30|NA
TGTGCCTGGAGTTCCATGGACAGGGAAGGCTACACCTTC
CAWSSMDREGYTF
>TRBD2|TRBJ2-1|TRBV7-9|few
TGTGCCAGCAGCTTAGTTAGCGGGGTAACCAACAATGAGCAGTTCTTC
CASSLVSGVTNNEQFF
>NA|TRBJ1-6|TRBV7-8|NA
TGTGCCAGCAGCTCAGGGGTGTTGGAATCACCCCTCCACTTT
CASSSGVLESPLHF
>NA|TRBJ1-6|TRBV23-1|NA
TGCGCCAGCAGTCACCACTACCCCTGGGGTAATTCACCCCTCCACTTT
CASSHHYPWGNSPLHF
>TRBD1|TRBJ1-2|TRBV30|NA
TGTGCCTGGGCCGGGACAGGGAGCTACACCTTC
CAWAGTGSYTF
>NA|TRBJ1-2|TRBV29-1|NA
TGCAGCGTGGGAGATACAGGAAATGGCTACACCTTC
CSVGDTGNGYTF
>NA|TRBJ2-1|TRBV27|few
TGTGCCACCCAACCGGGCCTATCGAACAATGAGCAGTTCTTC
CATQPGLSNNEQFF
>TRBD1|TRBJ1-5|TRBV5-6|NA
TGTGCCAGCAGCCTAAAAGACAGGGACAATCAGCCCCAGCATTTT
CASSLKDRDNQPQHF
>NA|TRBJ1-3|TRBV29-1|NA
TGCAGCGTTGACGCTGGAAACACCATATATTTT
CSVDAGNTIYF
>NA|TRBJ2-7|TRBV5-1|NA
TGCGCCAGCAGCCCGGACAGTTACGAGCAGTACTTC
CASSPDSYEQYF
>NA|TRBJ2-3|TRBV25-1|NA
TGTGCCAGCAGTGATGGTGGCACAGATACGCAGTATTTT
CASSDGGTDTQYF
>NA|TRBJ2-1|TRBV15|NA
TGTGCCACCAGCAGAGATGGGCAGGTCTACAATGAGCAGTTCTTC
CATSRDGQVYNEQFF
>TRBD2|TRBJ2-1|TRBV30|NA
TGTGCCTGGAGTCGCGGGGGGGGTTGGGATGAGCAGTTCTTC
CAWSRGGGWDEQFF
>TRBD1|TRBJ1-5|TRBV2|NA
TGTGCCAGCAGTGAGGGGACAGTCAATCAGCCCCAGCATTTT
CASSEGTVNQPQHF
>NA|TRBJ1-2|TRBV11-2|NA
TGTGCCAGCAGCTTAGGTTCTTCAGATGGCTACACCTTC
CASSLGSSDGYTF
>TRBD1|TRBJ1-4|TRBV5-6|few
TGTGCCAGCAGCTCCGGACAGGTTTATAATGAAAAACTGTTTTTT
CASSSGQVYNEKLFF
>NA|TRBJ2-3|TRBV11-1|NA
TGTGCCAGCAGCCCAGGGACCACAGATACGCAGTATTTT
CASSPGTTDTQYF
>NA|TRBJ1-1|TRBV5-1|NA
TGCGCCAGCAGCGATCCGGGACGAACGAACACTGAAGCTTTCTTT
CASSDPGRTNTEAFF
>NA|TRBJ2-7|TRBV7-9|NA
TGTGCCAGCAGCTTATACGAGGGACCCTACGAGCAGTACTTC
CASSLYEGPYEQYF
>NA|TRBJ1-2|TRBV7-2|few
TGTGCCAGCAGCCTGTACAGATCGGATGGCTACACCTTC
CASSLYRSDGYTF
>TRBD2|TRBJ2-5|TRBV29-1|NA
TGCAGCGTTGCACTAGCGGGGGCCCAAGAGACCCAGTACTTC
CSVALAGAQETQYF
>TRBD1|TRBJ1-2|TRBV9|NA
TGTGCCAGCAGCGTAGGGGACAGTTATAACTATGGCTACACCTTC
CASSVGDSYNYGYTF
>TRBD1|TRBJ2-2|TRBV29-1|NA
TGCAGCGTTGGGGACAGGGTGAACACCGGGGAGCTGTTTTTT
CSVGDRVNTGELFF
>NA|TRBJ2-1|TRBV29-1|NA
TGCAGCGTCGGGTCTTGGGATGAGCAGTTCTTC
CSVGSWDEQFF
>NA|TRBJ1-2|TRBV14|few
TGTGCCAGCAGCCAACATGTCTCTAACTATGGCTACACCTTC
CASSQHVSNYGYTF
>NA|TRBJ2-1|TRBV18|NA
TGTGCCAGCTCCTCCTGGGGCAATGAGCAGTTCTTC
CASSSWGNEQFF
>NA|TRBJ2-1|TRBV29-1|few
TGCAGCGTTTCAGCAGACGTGGGTCTAAGTGAGCAGTTCTTC
CSVSADVGLSEQFF
>TRBD1|TRBJ1-1|TRBV30|NA
TGTGCCTGGGACCCCGACAGGGGATTCCGAGCTTTCTTT
CAWDPDRGFRAFF
>TRBD2|TRBJ2-7|TRBV11-3|NA
TGTGCCAGCAGCTCATCACTAGCGGGAATCAACTCCTACGAGCAGTACTTC
CASSSSLAGINSYEQYF
>NA|TRBJ2-7|TRBV11-2|NA
TGTGCCAGCAGCTTAGTGCAGGACTACGAGCAGTACTTC
CASSLVQDYEQYF
>NA|TRBJ1-1|TRBV4-1|few
TGCGCCAGCAGCCAACAACAGGGTATGAACACTGAAGCTTTCTTT
CASSQQQGMNTEAFF
>NA|TRBJ1-1|TRBV5-6|NA
TGTGCCAGCAGCTTCAGGAACATGAACACTGAAGCTTTCTTT
CASSFRNMNTEAFF
>NA|TRBJ1-1|TRBV29-1|NA
TGCAGCGTCCGACTCGTTCGCTTTACCACTGAAGCTTTCTTT
CSVRLVRFTTEAFF
>NA|TRBJ2-5|TRBV29-1|NA
TGCAGCGCTCGTCCCGGTGTTGGAGAGACCCAGTACTTC
CSARPGVGETQYF
>NA|TRBJ2-2|TRBV7-8|NA
TGTGCCCTAGGTGAGGGGCCCTTGAACACCGGGGAGCTGTTTTTT
CALGEGPLNTGELFF
>NA|TRBJ1-1|TRBV19|once
TGTGCCAGTAGTATACTCCACACATCGAACACTGAAGCTTTCTTT
CASSILHTSNTEAFF
>TRBD2|TRBJ2-2|TRBV7-9|NA
TGTGCCAGCAAGACTAGCGGGAACACCGGGGAGCTGTTTTTT
CASKTSGNTGELFF
>TRBD1|TRBJ2-2|TRBV18|NA
TGTGCCAGCTCGGAGAACAGGGGGCGCACCGGGGAGCTGTTTTTT
CASSENRGRTGELFF
>TRBD1|TRBJ2-7|TRBV11-2|NA
TGTGCCAGCAGCGCCGCTAGGGACAGGAGCTCCTACGAGCAGTACTTC
CASSAARDRSSYEQYF
>TRBD1|TRBJ1-1|TRBV5-6|NA
TGTGCCAGCAGCCTAAGGGGGCCTAACACTGAAGCTTTCTTT
CASSLRGPNTEAFF
>NA|TRBJ1-1|TRBV29-1|NA
TGCAGTGGGCGGAAAGGTCCACAGGAGAACACTGAAGCTTTCTTT
CSGRKGPQENTEAFF
>NA|TRBJ1-5|TRBV18|NA
TGTGCCAGCTCCTCCCGTCAGGGTACCCATCAGCCCCAGCATTTT
CASSSRQGTHQPQHF
>NA|TRBJ2-3|TRBV7-2|few
TGTGCCAGCAGCTCCTCTCCGGATACGCAGTATTTT
CASSSSPDTQYF
>NA|TRBJ1-1|TRBV25-1|NA
TGTGCCAGCACCTCTCTCCCGGGGACTGAAGCTTTCTTT
CASTSLPGTEAFF
>TRBD2|TRBJ2-1|TRBV30|NA
TGTGCCTGGACCCATAGCGGGGGGCCCAATGAGCAGTTCTTC
CAWTHSGGPNEQFF
>TRBD1|TRBJ1-6|TRBV30|NA
TGTGCCTGGACTCCAATAGGGACAGGGAGGGATTCACCCCTCCACTTT
CAWTPIGTGRDSPLHF
>NA|TRBJ2-2|TRBV5-6|NA
TGTGCCAGCAGCTTTGGAGCAGTTTCGAACACCGGGGAGCTGTTTTTT
CASSFGAVSNTGELFF
>NA|TRBJ2-5|TRBV7-2|NA
TGTGCCAGCAGCTTACAGGGAATCCAAGAGACCCAGTACTTC
CASSLQGIQETQYF